The sample holds one count of the clone carrying this T cell receptor (beta chain). The antigen is undetermined. This sample stems from a study of cytotoxic CD8 clonotypes in ibrutinib-treated CLL. Overall study context: The group held about 11 relapsed/refractory and around 14 treatment-naive patients, with roughly 17 IGHV unmutated.

Study results and caveats: Rare overall, public clonotypes shrank or held steady under therapy.

Using immunoSEQ multiplex PCR, the repertoire was profiled, and TCRdb retains in-frame clones only, with some absent. The table shows approximately 280,000 clones, with 70% to 80% occurring only once. Germline-derived CDR1 and CDR2 are LNHNV and YYDKDF (reference sequence). V dropped 3 bases and J dropped 7; count of bases not matched to a gene: 3. The CDR3 totals 14 residues. V gene TRBV15 combines with J gene TRBJ1-4; TRBD1 agrees at 9 bases. The source material was PBMCs, sampled at disease progression, from a patient treated with ibrutinib. The clonotype comes from a human donor with chronic lymphocytic leukemia. CDR3 nucleotides: TGTGCCACCAGCAGCGACAGGGGGTTTGAAAAACTGTTTTTT. This sequence encodes CATSSDRGFEKLFF.